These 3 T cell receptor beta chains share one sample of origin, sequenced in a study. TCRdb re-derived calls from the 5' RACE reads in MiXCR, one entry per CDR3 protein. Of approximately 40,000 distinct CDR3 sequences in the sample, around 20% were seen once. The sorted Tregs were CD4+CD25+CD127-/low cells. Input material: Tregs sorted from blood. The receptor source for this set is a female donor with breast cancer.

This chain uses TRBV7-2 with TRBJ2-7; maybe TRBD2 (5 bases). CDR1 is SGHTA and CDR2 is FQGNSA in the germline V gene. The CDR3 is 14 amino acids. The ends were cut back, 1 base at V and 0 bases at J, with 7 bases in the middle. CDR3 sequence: CASSLVSGSYEQYF. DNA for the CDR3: TGTGCCAGCAGCTTAGTGAGCGGCTCCTACGAGCAGTACTTC.

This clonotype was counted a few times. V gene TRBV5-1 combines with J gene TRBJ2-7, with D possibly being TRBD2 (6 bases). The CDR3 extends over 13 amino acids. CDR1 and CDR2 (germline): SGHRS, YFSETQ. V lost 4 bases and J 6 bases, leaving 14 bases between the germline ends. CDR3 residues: CASSRGLQGEQYF. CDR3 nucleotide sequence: TGCGCCAGCAGCAGGGGACTGCAGGGCGAGCAGTACTTC.

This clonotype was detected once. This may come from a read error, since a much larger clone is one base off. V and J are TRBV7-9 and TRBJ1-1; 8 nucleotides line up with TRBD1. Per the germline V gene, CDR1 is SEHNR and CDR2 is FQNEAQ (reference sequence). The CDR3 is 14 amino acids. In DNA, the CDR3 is TGTGCCAGCAGCTACAGGGGGACCTACACTGAAGCTCTCTTT. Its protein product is CASSYRGTYTEALF.